This is a list of T cell receptor beta chains from one sample in a study of blood T cell repertoires in COVID-19. Profiled with immunoSEQ multiplex PCR; TCRdb holds only in-frame clones, not every one. The data contain about 160,000 clones, approximately 85% of them seen just once; the ten biggest clones take up 5% to 6%. The sample was peripheral blood. The receptors here all came from a woman aged 50 to 60 with COVID-19, enrolled during active disease. The CDR3 runs from the conserved cysteine through the conserved F or W. D genes are given only for firm matches. Clone size is not always given. Where it is, it says once, few, many or a class for expanded clones.

size	J	D	V	DNA	CDR3
.	TRBJ1-2	TRBD1	TRBV5-4	TGTGCCAGCAGCGTAGGACAGGGCGAGGGTGGGGATGGCTACACCTTC	CASSVGQGEGGDGYTF
.	TRBJ1-2	.	TRBV24-1	TGTGCCACCAGTGATGCCGACAGTTATGGCTACACCTTC	CATSDADSYGYTF
.	TRBJ2-3	TRBD1	TRBV10-1	TGCGCCAGCAGTCCCGGGACAGGGGCTACAGATACGCAGTATTTT	CASSPGTGATDTQYF
.	TRBJ1-4	TRBD1	TRBV19	TGTGCCAGTAGTAAGATCACAGGGGCAACTAATGAAAAACTGTTTTTT	CASSKITGATNEKLFF
few	TRBJ1-1	.	TRBV23-1	TGCGCCAACTACGGGGTCACTGAAGCTTTCTTT	CANYGVTEAFF
.	TRBJ2-7	.	TRBV2	TGTGCCAGCTACAGGGTCCGGAACTCCTACGAGCAGTACTTC	CASYRVRNSYEQYF
few	TRBJ2-5	TRBD2	TRBV4-1	TGCGCCAGCAGCCAAGATCTCGCCCTAGCGGGGGGGCAAGAGACCCAGTACTTC	CASSQDLALAGGQETQYF
.	TRBJ2-7	.	TRBV27	TGTGCCAGCAAAGGGGCCTCCTACGAGCAGTACTTC	CASKGASYEQYF
.	TRBJ2-3	.	TRBV12-3/TRBV12-4	TGTGCCAGCAGCCCAAGGGGAACAGATACGCAGTATTTT	CASSPRGTDTQYF
once	TRBJ2-2	TRBD1	TRBV7-7	TGTGCTAGCAGCTCCGGGACAGGGAGGGCCGGGGAGCTGTTTTTT	CASSSGTGRAGELFF
few	TRBJ2-1	.	TRBV5-1	TGCGCCAGCAGCTTGGGCCTAGCGACAGATGAGCAGTTCTTC	CASSLGLATDEQFF
once	TRBJ2-7	.	TRBV6-2/TRBV6-3	TGTGCCAGCAGTTACACGGCGGGCTACGAGCAGTACTTC	CASSYTAGYEQYF
.	TRBJ2-3	.	TRBV2	TGTGCCAGCAGTGAAGCGGTGTCTAGCTACACAGATACGCAGTATTTT	CASSEAVSSYTDTQYF
.	TRBJ2-5	.	TRBV7-6	TGTGCCAGCAGCTTAGCTAATGCAGGAGGTACGGAGACCCAGTACTTC	CASSLANAGGTETQYF
.	TRBJ2-7	TRBD1	TRBV5-1	TGCGCCAGCAGCGGGAGTGTACAGGGGGTAGTAGGGCAGTACTTC	CASSGSVQGVVGQYF
.	TRBJ1-2	TRBD1	TRBV5-6	TGTGCCAGCAGTCTTTACAGGGGCGACTATGGCTACACCTTC	CASSLYRGDYGYTF
.	TRBJ2-1	.	TRBV28	TGTGCCAGCAGTTCGACAGGCCCTAGGGTCAATGAGCAGTTCTTC	CASSSTGPRVNEQFF
.	TRBJ2-2	TRBD1	TRBV6-6	TGTGCCAGCAGGAGACAGGGGGCGGGCGAGCTGTTTTTT	CASRRQGAGELFF
.	TRBJ1-2	.	TRBV2	TGTGCCAGCAGTGTACAGGAGAATGGCTACACCTTC	CASSVQENGYTF
few	TRBJ1-1	.	TRBV5-1	TGCGCCAGCAGCTCTACAGAGAAAAAATTCCAAGCTTTCTTT	CASSSTEKKFQAFF
.	TRBJ1-3	.	TRBV5-6	TGTGCCAGCAGCTTGGAGGGGCACCAACTTGGAAACACCATATATTTT	CASSLEGHQLGNTIYF
.	TRBJ2-3	.	TRBV2	TGTGCCAGCAGTGACCTAGCGCCCACAGATACGCAGTATTTT	CASSDLAPTDTQYF
.	TRBJ1-1	.	TRBV19	TGTGCCAGTAGGTCCCAGGGGCCTGAAGCTTTCTTT	CASRSQGPEAFF
few	TRBJ1-6	.	TRBV6-5	TGTGCCAGCAGTCAGGGAAGCTATAATTCACCCCTCCACTTT	CASSQGSYNSPLHF
once	TRBJ1-5	TRBD1	TRBV19	TGTGCCAGTAGTAAACAACAGGGGGCTGGGGGATATAGCAATCAGCCCCAGCATTTT	CASSKQQGAGGYSNQPQHF
.	TRBJ2-1	.	TRBV6-5	TGTGCCAGCAGTCCTCCAGGGGTTTGGGAGCAGTTCTTC	CASSPPGVWEQFF
.	TRBJ2-2	TRBD2	TRBV7-3	TGTGCCAGCAGCTTAACCGCCGGGGGGACCGGGGAGCTGTTTTTT	CASSLTAGGTGELFF
.	TRBJ1-5	.	TRBV2	TGTGCCAGCAGTGAAGATTACAATCAGCCCCAGCATTTT	CASSEDYNQPQHF
.	TRBJ1-1	.	TRBV9	TGTGCCAGCAGCGTAGTGGGCGACGGCACTGAAGCTTTCTTT	CASSVVGDGTEAFF
.	TRBJ1-6	.	TRBV7-2	TGTGCCAGCAGCTTTAGAGGCAATTCACCCCTCCACTTT	CASSFRGNSPLHF
.	TRBJ2-7	.	TRBV7-9	TGTGCCAGCAGCTTAGACCTAGCCTACGAGCAGTACTTC	CASSLDLAYEQYF
.	TRBJ1-1	.	TRBV6-2/TRBV6-3	TGTGCCAGCAGTTGGAACAGGGACACTGAAGCTTTCTTT	CASSWNRDTEAFF
.	TRBJ2-5	TRBD2	TRBV4-1	TGCGCCAGCAGCCATTTGACTAGCGGGGGCTCCGGGTCCCAGTACTTC	CASSHLTSGGSGSQYF
.	TRBJ2-7	.	TRBV28	TGTGCCAGCAGTTTTCTAGGACAGCCGACCTACGAGCAGTACTTC	CASSFLGQPTYEQYF
.	TRBJ1-5	.	TRBV6-1	TGTGCCAGCAGTGAAATTGGTGGCGGTCAGCCCCAGCATTTT	CASSEIGGGQPQHF
.	TRBJ2-5	.	TRBV11-2	TGTGCCAGCAGCTTTCTCCAGCGGGCCCCCATGGAGACCCAGTACTTC	CASSFLQRAPMETQYF